One and the same sample provided the 24 T cell receptor beta chains below, sequenced in a study of OX40 agonist ivuxolimab in advanced cancers. Assay used: immunoSEQ multiplex PCR; TCRdb lists only in-frame clones, some missing. The top ten hold roughly 0.98% of the sample, which has around 70,000 clones, roughly 90% seen once. This specimen was CD4+ or CD8+ T cells sorted from blood, taken in a trial of the OX40 agonist ivuxolimab. The receptors were sampled from an adult with an advanced solid tumor such as melanoma, head and neck, liver or kidney cancer.

This chain uses TRBV28 with TRBJ2-1, with a tentative D call TRBD2 (6 bases). CDR1 is MDHEN and CDR2 is SYDVKM in the germline V gene. Trimming cost V 3 bases and J 5 bases, with 14 bases left between them. The CDR3 has 15 amino acids. The CDR3 DNA reads as TGTGCCAGCAGTTTGCCCGGGGGTCTCCACAATGAGCAGTTCTTC. This encodes CASSLPGGLHNEQFF.

The chain uses TRBV7-2 and TRBJ1-2; 7 bases fit TRBD1. CDR1 is SGHTA and CDR2 is FQGNSA in the germline V gene. CDR3 length equals 14 residues. V shed 6 bases and J 2 bases; nucleotides not matched to a gene: 6. The CDR3 here is CASSERTGNYGYTF. Here the CDR3 DNA reads TGTGCCAGCAGTGAGAGGACAGGAAACTATGGCTACACCTTC. Full variable domain (remainder filled in from reference TRBV7-2 and TRBJ1-2): GAGVSQSPSNKVTEKGKDVELRCDPISGHTALYWYRQSLGQGLEFLIYFQGNSAPDKSGLPSDRFSAERTGGSVSTLTIQRTQQEDSAVYLCASSERTGNYGYTFGSGTRLTVV.

The chain uses TRBV7-8 and TRBJ2-3; 7 bases align to TRBD1. The CDR3 is 16 amino acids. The V gene end was trimmed by 5 bases and the J gene end by 3 bases; junction bases not matched to a gene: 11. CDR1 and CDR2 (germline): SGHVS, FQNEAQ. CDR3 DNA: TGTGCCAGCAGCCCCAGGACAGGTCCGATGACAGATACGCAGTATTTT. Translation: CASSPRTGPMTDTQYF.

This clone was recorded once. The chain recombines TRBV7-2 with TRBJ1-1; no clear D. V lost 0 bases to trimming and J lost 11 bases, with 10 bases between them. The CDR3 has 12 amino acids. Germline lookup yields CDR1 SGHTA and CDR2 FQGNSA. Written as DNA, the CDR3 is TGTGCCAGCAGCTTAGCGGGTTTCGGGGCTTTCTTT. This translates into CASSLAGFGAFF.

This sequence joins TRBV7-7 and TRBJ2-1; the match to TRBD1 covers 9 bases. CDR3 size: 19 residues. CDR1 SSHAT and CDR2 FNYEAQ come from the germline V gene (reference sequence). With 5 bases clipped from V and 0 bases from J, the junction kept 14 bases outside the gene matches. In DNA, the CDR3 is TGTGCCAGCAGCCCCGGACAGGGGATGCGGGCAGGCTCCTACAATGAGCAGTTCTTC. It is translated as CASSPGQGMRAGSYNEQFF.

This clone is categorized as medium-sized. The chain employs TRBV7-9 and TRBJ2-1; D remains ambiguous. V was clipped by 10 bases and J by 3 bases, with 13 bases between them. The germline gives CDR1 SEHNR, CDR2 FQNEAQ (reference sequence). The CDR3 is 13 amino acids. The CDR3 DNA reads as TGTGCCAACGATCAGGACGGCTACAATGAGCAGTTCTTC. It encodes CANDQDGYNEQFF.

The chain recombines TRBV5-4 with TRBJ1-3; D gene ambiguous. V shed 1 base and J shed 4 bases, with 3 bases lying between them. Germline assignment: CDR1 SGHNT and CDR2 YYREEE (reference sequence). This CDR3 contains 12 residues. CDR3 in DNA: TGTGCCAGCAGCTTGAAAGGAAACACCATATATTTT. As protein: CASSLKGNTIYF.

The CDR3 reads CASSAGLPSPPNYGYTF. The CDR3 DNA follows: TGTGCCAGCAGCGCCGGGCTCCCTTCCCCTCCTAACTATGGCTACACCTTC. This chain joins TRBV9 and TRBJ1-2; no definite D call. V lost 3 bases and J lost 0, with 18 bases in between. The germline V gene has CDR1 SGDLS and CDR2 YYNGEE. CDR3 length: 17 residues.

This chain links TRBV6-4 with TRBJ2-6; possible D gene TRBD2, 6 bases. The germline V gene encodes CDR1 MRHNA and CDR2 SNTAGT. The CDR3 loop spans 18 amino acids. Trimming cost V 4 bases and J 0 bases, with 16 bases left between them. The CDR3 spells CASSAEGISFSGANVLTF. The CDR3 coding sequence is TGTGCCAGCAGTGCGGAGGGAATTTCCTTCTCTGGGGCCAACGTCCTGACTTTC.

Written as DNA, the CDR3 is TGTGCCAGCAGCCCTCCCATTCCGGGACAGGGGGCCGACATTCAGTACTTC. This gives the protein CASSPPIPGQGADIQYF. V gene TRBV7-9 combines with J gene TRBJ2-4; 12 bases match TRBD1. Germline V gene lookup returns CDR1 SEHNR and CDR2 FQNEAQ (reference sequence). The length of the CDR3 is 17 residues. Losses at the gene ends were 5 bases for V and 8 bases for J; bases not matched to a gene: 13.

This chain links TRBV28 with TRBJ2-7; 8 bases fit TRBD2. Germline V gene sequence: CDR1 MDHEN, CDR2 SYDVKM. The CDR3 totals 16 residues. V was pared by 5 bases and J by 1 base, with 10 bases of the junction left unmatched. CDR3 DNA: TGTGCCAGCAGTCGCCGGGGGGGCGTATATTCCTACGAGCAGTACTTC. Translated: CASSRRGGVYSYEQYF.

V gene TRBV2 combines with J gene TRBJ1-2, with TRBD1 as a possible D gene (6 bases). Germline CDR1 is SNHLY and CDR2 is FYNNEI. Between the trimmed V and J ends, which lost 3 bases and 5 bases, there was a span of 13 bases. This CDR3 has 14 amino acids. CDR3 sequence reads: CASSERLTGYGYTF. CDR3 DNA: TGTGCCAGCAGTGAGAGATTAACAGGGTATGGCTACACCTTC.

The genes are TRBV18 and TRBJ2-5; weak D call: TRBD2 (5 bases). The CDR3 has 15 residues. In germline, CDR1 is KGHSH, CDR2 LQKENI. Trimming stripped 3 bases from V and 5 bases from J, with 16 bases between. This chain's CDR3 is CASSPLREGGETQYF. Written as DNA, the CDR3 is TGTGCCAGCTCACCTCTACGGGAAGGAGGCGAGACCCAGTACTTC.

For the CDR3, the DNA is TGTGCCAGCTCACTGGGACAGCCGGCAAGCTCCTACAATGAGCAGTTCTTC. Translated, it gives CASSLGQPASSYNEQFF. This chain connects TRBV18 to TRBJ2-1; 7 nucleotides line up with TRBD1. Germline CDR1 KGHSH, CDR2 LQKENI. The V segment lost 4 bases and the J segment 0 bases; nucleotides outside the gene matches: 9. This CDR3 region has 17 residues. The variable domain in full, completed from reference TRBV18 and TRBJ2-1, reads NAGVMQNPRHLVRRRGQEARLRCSPMKGHSHVYWYRQLPEEGLKFMVYLQKENIIDESGMPKERFSAEFPKEGPSILRIQQVVRGDSAAYFCASSLGQPASSYNEQFFGPGTRLTVL.

The chain carries TRBV13 and TRBJ1-1; D gene uncertain. The CDR3 sequence is 13 residues long. Trimming left V 5 bases short and J 4 bases short, with 11 bases between. Germline values: CDR1 PRHDT, CDR2 FYEKMQ (reference sequence). This chain's CDR3 is CASSPDRGTEAFF. Here the CDR3 DNA reads TGTGCCAGCAGCCCCGACCGGGGCACTGAAGCTTTCTTT. Based on the CDR3 plus reference TRBV13 and TRBJ1-1, the full variable domain is AAGVIQSPRHLIKEKRETATLKCYPIPRHDTVYWYQQGPGQDPQFLISFYEKMQSDKGSIPDRFSAQQFSDYHSELNMSSLELGDSALYFCASSPDRGTEAFFGQGTRLTVV.

V and J are TRBV21-1 and TRBJ2-1. TRBV21-1 counts as a pseudogene. The CDR3 has 16 amino acids. The CDR3 reads CASSRGRESIYNEQFF. CDR3 nucleotide sequence: TGTGCCAGCAGCAGGGGCAGGGAGTCCATTTACAATGAGCAGTTCTTC.

This rearrangement joins TRBV7-3 to TRBJ2-5; D ambiguous. CDR3 length equals 13 residues. Looked up from germline, CDR1 is SGHTA and CDR2 is FQGTGA. With 5 bases removed from V and 1 base from J, the gap between germline ends came to 8 bases. The CDR3 DNA reads TGTGCCAGCAGCCCCGGTCTCCAAGAGACCCAGTACTTC. Translated: CASSPGLQETQYF.

This clone occurred once. This chain uses TRBV9 with TRBJ2-6; maybe TRBD2 (6 bases). The CDR3 has 14 residues. With 6 bases removed from V and 3 bases from J, the gap between germline ends came to 10 bases. In germline, CDR1 is SGDLS, CDR2 YYNGEE. The chain's CDR3 is CASTPTSGANVLTF. CDR3 bases: TGTGCCAGCACCCCGACTAGTGGGGCCAACGTCCTGACTTTC.

The chain joins TRBV6-5 to TRBJ2-7, with 10 nucleotides matching TRBD2. V trimming: 7 bases; J trimming: 4 bases; junction bases outside the gene matches: 1. CDR3 size: 12 residues. Looked up from germline, CDR1 is MNHEY and CDR2 is SVGAGI. This CDR3 is CASTSGGYEQYF. The CDR3 DNA reads as TGTGCCAGCACTAGCGGGGGTTACGAGCAGTACTTC.

This chain joins TRBV7-3 and TRBJ1-1; 7 bases match TRBD1. Germline CDR1 is SGHTA and CDR2 is FQGTGA. The ends lost 7 bases at V and 3 bases at J; junction bases unmatched: 5. This CDR3 has 13 residues. The CDR3 region is CASILTGDTEAFF. The CDR3 bases are TGTGCCAGCATCCTTACAGGGGACACTGAAGCTTTCTTT.

The chain is built from TRBV9 and TRBJ2-5; D call uncertain. The germline V gene encodes CDR1 SGDLS and CDR2 YYNGEE. V was clipped by 1 base and J by 5 bases, with 6 bases between them. The CDR3 has 12 amino acids. CDR3 region: CASSVPSETQYF. In nucleotides, the CDR3 is TGTGCCAGCAGCGTACCGTCGGAGACCCAGTACTTC.

The chain is built from TRBV10-3 and TRBJ1-5, with D unclear. The CDR3 runs to 15 residues. CDR1 is ENHRY and CDR2 is SYGVKD in the germline V gene. With 0 bases removed from V and 4 bases from J, the gap between germline ends came to 10 bases. CDR3 sequence (DNA): TGTGCCATCAGTGAGTCGGGATCACCGAATCAGCCCCAGCATTTT. It encodes CAISESGSPNQPQHF.

The gene calls are TRBV28 and TRBJ2-7; D may be TRBD2 (5 bases). CDR3 length equals 12 residues. Germline CDR1 and CDR2: MDHEN and SYDVKM. The V end lost 6 bases, the J end lost 6 bases, and 12 bases lay between the germline ends. The CDR3 sequence is CASSLGLIEQYF. The DNA for the CDR3 is TGTGCCAGCAGCCTAGGACTTATCGAGCAGTACTTC.

The genes are TRBV19 and TRBJ1-2; 9 bases agree with TRBD1. The CDR3 totals 15 residues. CDR1 and CDR2 (germline): LNHDA, SQIVND (reference sequence). V shed 5 bases and J 4 bases; nucleotides not matched to a gene: 8. The CDR3 coding sequence is TGTGCCAGTAGTGTACCCGGGACAGGGTTCTATGGCTACACCTTC. This codes for CASSVPGTGFYGYTF.